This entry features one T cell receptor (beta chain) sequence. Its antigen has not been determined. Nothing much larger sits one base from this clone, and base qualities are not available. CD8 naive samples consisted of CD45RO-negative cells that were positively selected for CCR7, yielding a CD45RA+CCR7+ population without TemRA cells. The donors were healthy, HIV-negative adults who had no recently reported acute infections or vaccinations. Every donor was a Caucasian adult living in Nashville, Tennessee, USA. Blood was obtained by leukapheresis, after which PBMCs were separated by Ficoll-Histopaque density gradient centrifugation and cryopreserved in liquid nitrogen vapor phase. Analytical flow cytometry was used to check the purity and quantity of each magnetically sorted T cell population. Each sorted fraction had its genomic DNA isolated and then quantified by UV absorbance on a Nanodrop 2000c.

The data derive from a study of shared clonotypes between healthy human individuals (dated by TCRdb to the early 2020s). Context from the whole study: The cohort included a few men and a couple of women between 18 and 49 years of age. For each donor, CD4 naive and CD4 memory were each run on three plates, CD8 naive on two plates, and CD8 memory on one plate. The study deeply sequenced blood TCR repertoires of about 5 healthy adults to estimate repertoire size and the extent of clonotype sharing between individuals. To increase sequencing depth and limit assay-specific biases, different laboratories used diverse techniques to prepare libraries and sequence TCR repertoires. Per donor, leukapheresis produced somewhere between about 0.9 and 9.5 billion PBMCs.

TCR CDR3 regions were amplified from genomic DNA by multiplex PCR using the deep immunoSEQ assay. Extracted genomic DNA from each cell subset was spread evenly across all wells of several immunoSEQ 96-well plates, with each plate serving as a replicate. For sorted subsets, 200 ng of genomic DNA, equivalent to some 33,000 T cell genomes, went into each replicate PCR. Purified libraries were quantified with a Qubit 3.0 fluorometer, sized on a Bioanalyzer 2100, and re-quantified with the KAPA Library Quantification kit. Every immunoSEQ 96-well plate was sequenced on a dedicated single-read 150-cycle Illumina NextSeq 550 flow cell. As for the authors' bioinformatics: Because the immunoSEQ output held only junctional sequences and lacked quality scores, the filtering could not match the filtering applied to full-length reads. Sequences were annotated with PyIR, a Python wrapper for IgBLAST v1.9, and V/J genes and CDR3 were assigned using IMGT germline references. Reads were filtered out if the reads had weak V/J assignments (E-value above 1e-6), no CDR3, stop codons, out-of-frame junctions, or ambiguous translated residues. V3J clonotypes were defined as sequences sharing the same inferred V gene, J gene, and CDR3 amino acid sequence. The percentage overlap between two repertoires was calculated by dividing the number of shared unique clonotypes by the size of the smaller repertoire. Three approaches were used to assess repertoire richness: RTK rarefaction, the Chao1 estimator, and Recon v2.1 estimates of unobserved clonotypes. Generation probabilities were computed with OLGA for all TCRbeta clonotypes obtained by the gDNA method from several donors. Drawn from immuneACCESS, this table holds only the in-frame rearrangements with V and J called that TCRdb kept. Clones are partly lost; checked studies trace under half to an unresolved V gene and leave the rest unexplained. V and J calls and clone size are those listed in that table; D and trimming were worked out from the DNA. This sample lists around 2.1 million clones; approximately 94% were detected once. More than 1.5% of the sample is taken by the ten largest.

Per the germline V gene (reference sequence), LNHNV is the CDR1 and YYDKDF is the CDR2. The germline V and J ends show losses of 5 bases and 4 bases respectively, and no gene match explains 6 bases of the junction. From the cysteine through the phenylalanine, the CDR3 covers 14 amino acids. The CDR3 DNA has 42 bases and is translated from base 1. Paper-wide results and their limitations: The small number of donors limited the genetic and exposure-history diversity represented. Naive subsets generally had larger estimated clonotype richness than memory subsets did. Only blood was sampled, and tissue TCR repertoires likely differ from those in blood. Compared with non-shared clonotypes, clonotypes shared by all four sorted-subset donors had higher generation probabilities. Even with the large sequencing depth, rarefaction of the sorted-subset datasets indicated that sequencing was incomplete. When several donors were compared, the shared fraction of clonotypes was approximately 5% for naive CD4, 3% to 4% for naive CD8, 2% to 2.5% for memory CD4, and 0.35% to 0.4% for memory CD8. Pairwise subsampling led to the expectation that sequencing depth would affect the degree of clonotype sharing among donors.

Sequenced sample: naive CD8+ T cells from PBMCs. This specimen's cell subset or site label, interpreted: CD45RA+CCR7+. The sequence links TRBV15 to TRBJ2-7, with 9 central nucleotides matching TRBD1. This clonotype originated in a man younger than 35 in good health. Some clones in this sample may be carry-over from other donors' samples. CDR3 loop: CATSETGGYYEQYF. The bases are TGTGCCACCAGCGAGACAGGGGGGTATTACGAGCAGTACTTC.